A single sample gave rise to the 18 T cell receptor beta chains below, sequenced in a study of beta chain features in type 1 diabetes (dated by TCRdb to between 2017 and 2018). What the research found in general, with its limitations: A moderate but significant shortening of TCRB CDR3 length was observed in type 1 diabetes patients in all four CD4+ subsets.

Which antigens these TCRs recognize remains unknown. Library preparation was by the immunoSEQ multiplex PCR assay. The entire isolated RNA was reverse transcribed using the High Capacity cDNA Reverse Transcription Kit, and thus expressed TCRB transcripts were sequenced. TCRdb mirrors the immuneACCESS table, restricted to in-frame sequences. Some clones are absent from its copies; in checked studies, under half trace to an unresolved V gene, and the reason for the others is unknown. This sample comprises approximately 140,000 clones, 7% to 10% of them detected only once. Of the sample, 0.75% is held by the ten largest clones. The source material was central memory CD4+ T cells from blood. These receptors all stem from a man aged 25 to 40 with type 1 diabetes.

The chain uses TRBV6-1 and TRBJ2-7, with 7 bases lining up with TRBD1. This CDR3 region has 14 residues. The ends lost 5 bases at V and 3 bases at J; junction bases unmatched: 7. The germline gives CDR1 MNHNS, CDR2 SASEGT. CDR3 sequence: CASSLLTGNYEQYF. CDR3 in DNA: TGTGCCAGCAGTCTTCTGACAGGGAACTACGAGCAGTACTTC.

This clone was observed a few times. V is TRBV6-5 and J is TRBJ2-1; TRBD2 matches at 9 bases. Germline CDR1 MNHEY, CDR2 SVGAGI. The junction had 6 bases not matched to a gene; V was cut back by 2 bases and J by 4 bases. The CDR3 is 16 residues long. This CDR3 reads CASSYQTSGRYNEQFF. The CDR3 DNA is TGTGCCAGCAGTTACCAGACTAGCGGTAGATACAATGAGCAGTTCTTC.

The sample holds a few counts of this clone. V is TRBV6-6 and J is TRBJ2-7; D might be TRBD2 (5 bases). CDR3 length: 14 amino acids. The V and J ends lost 7 bases and 0 bases respectively, with 13 bases between them. Germline V lookup: CDR1 MNHNY, CDR2 SVGAGI (reference sequence). The CDR3 nucleotides are TGTGCCAGCAATAACGAGGGTTTCTCCTACGAGCAGTACTTC. Protein: CASNNEGFSYEQYF.

The chain is built from TRBV29-1 and TRBJ1-2, with 7 bases lining up with TRBD1. The V segment lost 7 bases and the J segment 7 bases; nucleotides outside the gene matches: 18. This CDR3 spans 15 amino acids. Germline CDR1 and CDR2: SQVTM and ANQGSEA. The CDR3 coding sequence is TGCAGCGAAGGACTTCCGGGGACAGCCTCTTCTGGCTACACCTTC. Translated, it gives CSEGLPGTASSGYTF.

This chain joins TRBV19 and TRBJ2-1, with D hard to call. Looked up from germline, CDR1 is LNHDA and CDR2 is SQIVND (reference sequence). Trimming took off 5 bases at V and 9 bases at J, with 11 bases between the two ends. There are 12 residues in the CDR3. CDR3 DNA: TGTGCCAGTAGTCAGTCCTTACGTGAGCAGTTCTTC. Encoded protein: CASSQSLREQFF.

This chain connects TRBV2 to TRBJ1-2; perhaps TRBD1 as D (6 bases). CDR1 is SNHLY and CDR2 is FYNNEI in the germline V gene. The CDR3 runs 14 residues. V was pared by 4 bases and J by 6 bases, with 15 bases between. The CDR3 nucleotides read TGTGCCAGCAGTGTCGAGACAGGAGAGAATGGCTACACCTTC. Amino acid sequence: CASSVETGENGYTF.

This chain connects TRBV29-1 to TRBJ2-3, with TRBD1 as a possible D gene (5 bases). V was pared by 6 bases and J by 3 bases, with 13 bases between. The germline CDR1 and CDR2 sequences are SQVTM and ANQGSEA. The length of the CDR3 is 13 residues. The CDR3 loop is CSVRRALTDTQYF. The CDR3 DNA follows: TGCAGCGTCCGCAGGGCTTTGACAGATACGCAGTATTTT.

In its sample, this clone was seen a few times. This rearrangement joins TRBV30 to TRBJ2-5, with 7 bases identical to TRBD2. Germline-derived CDR1 and CDR2 are GTSNPN and SVGIG (reference sequence). Losses at the gene ends were 2 bases for V and 4 bases for J; bases not matched to a gene: 7. This CDR3 has 14 residues. The CDR3: CAWSTTGGRETQYF. The CDR3 DNA reads as TGTGCCTGGAGTACGACGGGGGGAAGAGAGACCCAGTACTTC.

This clone showed up just a few times. The CDR3 coding sequence is TGTGCCAGCAGCTTTCCGGGACTAACAGATACGCAGTATTTT. Its protein product is CASSFPGLTDTQYF. The V gene is TRBV7-2, the J gene TRBJ2-3; 7 bases fit TRBD2. The CDR3 is 14 amino acids. With V trimmed by 3 bases and J by 3 bases, 3 bases remained unmatched. The germline gives CDR1 SGHTA, CDR2 FQGNSA.

J is TRBJ1-2 and V is TRBV7-2, with 9 positions matching TRBD1. After removal of 5 bases from V and 8 bases from J, the junction contained 6 bases not matched to a gene. In germline, CDR1 is SGHTA, CDR2 FQGNSA. The CDR3 is 13 residues long. The CDR3 protein is CASSPGQGRGYTF. DNA of the CDR3: TGTGCCAGCAGCCCGGGACAGGGTCGGGGCTACACCTTC.

As DNA, the CDR3 is TGTGCCAGCAGCCTGGGGGGAGGAGGGGAAGCCGAGACCCAGTACTTC. It yields the protein CASSLGGGGEAETQYF. The V gene is TRBV5-4, the J gene TRBJ2-5; TRBD2 might be the D (6 bases). V shed 4 bases and J shed 5 bases, with 21 bases lying between them. This CDR3 has 16 residues. CDR1 and CDR2 from the germline V gene are SGHNT and YYREEE (reference sequence).

The chain recombines TRBV20-1 with TRBJ1-2; D gene ambiguous. Germline assignment: CDR1 DFQATT and CDR2 SNEGSKA (reference sequence). Trimming left V 3 bases short and J 8 bases short, with 10 bases between. The CDR3 length is 11 residues. This CDR3 is CSASSTSGYTF. The CDR3 DNA follows: TGCAGTGCTAGTTCGACATCAGGCTACACCTTC.

This chain connects TRBV5-6 to TRBJ1-5; TRBD1 is a possible D gene (6 bases). Trimming pared 4 bases from V and 6 bases from J, leaving 14 bases between. The germline V gene encodes CDR1 SGHDT and CDR2 YYEEEE. The CDR3 consists of 14 residues. Here the CDR3 DNA reads TGTGCCAGCAGCCATGGGGGCCTCGGTCAGCCCCAGCATTTT. As protein: CASSHGGLGQPQHF. Filled out from reference TRBV5-6 and TRBJ1-5, the complete variable domain reads DAGVTQSPTHLIKTRGQQVTLRCSPKSGHDTVSWYQQALGQGPQFIFQYYEEEERQRGNFPDRFSGHQFPNYSSELNVNALLLGDSALYLCASSHGGLGQPQHFGDGTRLSIL.

The chain recombines TRBV19 with TRBJ1-6; D is perhaps TRBD1 (6 bases). V gave up 7 bases and J gave up 5 bases, with 15 bases separating them. The CDR3 contains 15 residues. Germline CDR1 reads LNHDA; CDR2 reads SQIVND (reference sequence). CDR3 nucleotides: TGTGCCAGTACCGCCTCCGACAGGAATAATTCACCCCTCCACTTT. This translates into CASTASDRNNSPLHF.

The chain recombines TRBV7-9 with TRBJ1-5; D is ambiguous. Germline V gives CDR1 SEHNR, CDR2 FQNEAQ (reference sequence). This CDR3 spans 18 amino acids. Trimming left V 5 bases short and J 5 bases short, with 25 bases between. The CDR3 nucleotides read TGTGCCAGCAGCGAAGACCCACATGGAGTGATCGGTCATCAGCCCCAGCATTTT. Translating gives CASSEDPHGVIGHQPQHF.

The chain recombines TRBV9 with TRBJ2-5; a possible D gene is TRBD2 (6 bases). Between the trimmed V and J ends, which lost 6 bases and 5 bases, there was a span of 14 bases. This CDR3 has 13 amino acids. Germline V gene sequence: CDR1 SGDLS, CDR2 YYNGEE. The CDR3 DNA sequence: TGTGCCAGCACCACCGGGACTGGGGAGACCCAGTACTTC. As protein: CASTTGTGETQYF.

Turning to this clone: Other DNA variants within this sample encode the same CDR3. This chain connects TRBV5-1 to TRBJ1-1; D perhaps matches TRBD1 (5 bases). The V gene's germline CDR1 is SGHRS and CDR2 YFSETQ. This CDR3 contains 15 residues. V was cut by 0 bases and J by 3 bases, with 12 bases left in between. DNA for the CDR3: TGCGCCAGCAGCTTGGACCAGGGTGCGTACACTGAAGCTTTCTTT. This sequence encodes CASSLDQGAYTEAFF.

This clone was detected only a few times. The chain employs TRBV7-9 and TRBJ1-1; 8 bases map to TRBD1. This CDR3 has 12 amino acids. CDR1 is SEHNR and CDR2 is FQNEAQ in the germline V gene (reference sequence). The junction had 4 bases not matched to a gene; V was cut back by 6 bases and J by 7 bases. DNA of the CDR3: TGTGCCAGCAGTAACAGGGGGAGTGAAGCTTTCTTT. Translation: CASSNRGSEAFF.